This TCR beta chain stems from a study of blood T cells in healthy people across ages. This clonotype was picked up a small number of times. Its antigen is unknown. Findings and limits, study-wide: Compared with aged donors, long-lived donors showed fewer expanded clones, suggesting selection.

The use of a sample-barcoded 5' primer and a J-beta primer mix characterized a second PCR of roughly 6 to 12 cycles. Via MiXCR, TCRdb re-called the 5' RACE reads, giving one row per CDR3 protein. The table includes over 450,000 distinct CDR3 sequences, less than 25% detected once. V was clipped by 2 bases and J by 4 bases, with 6 bases between them. Germline-derived CDR1 and CDR2 are MDHEN and SYDVKM. The CDR3 sequence is 13 residues long. Every sample had a minimum of 6 million PBMCs isolated. A further study also used this sample, focusing on T cells of mothers and their children. This second report adds: In this cohort, donors were a few healthy Caucasian mothers plus their six children.

Specimen: blood. The gene calls are TRBV28 and TRBJ2-4, with D uncertain. The sequence came from a boy younger than 18 in good health. The CDR3 is CASSLSGKNIQYF. CDR3 DNA sequence: TGTGCCAGCAGTTTAAGTGGGAAAAACATTCAGTACTTC.